Shown below are 15 T cell receptor beta chains from a single sample sequenced in a study of cytomegalovirus exposure and HLA in healthy donors. Method: immunoSEQ multiplex PCR; TCRdb's copy keeps in-frame clones and lacks some. The data show tens of thousands of clones, 96% seen once. Sequenced input: PBMCs. These receptors came from a man between 18 and 29 years old in good health and CMV-seronegative.

This rearrangement joins TRBV30 to TRBJ1-2, with a possible D match to TRBD1 (6 bases). The germline V gene has CDR1 GTSNPN and CDR2 SVGIG (reference sequence). The CDR3 runs 14 residues. V lost 2 bases and J 1 base, leaving 11 bases between the germline ends. The CDR3 DNA sequence: TGTGCCTGGAGTCTAGACAGGAGTAACTATGGCTACACCTTC. Translated: CAWSLDRSNYGYTF.

J is TRBJ1-5 and V is TRBV7-2; no reliable D call. Germline loops: CDR1 SGHTA, CDR2 FQGNSA. CDR3 size: 12 residues. Trimming cost V 3 bases and J 5 bases, with 5 bases left between them. The CDR3 sequence is CASSFSDQPQHF. The CDR3 nucleotides are TGTGCCAGCAGCTTCTCCGATCAGCCCCAGCATTTT.

The gene calls are TRBV9 and TRBJ2-2; 13 bases are a match to TRBD2. The CDR3 has 16 residues. Germline lookup yields CDR1 SGDLS and CDR2 YYNGEE. V gave up 4 bases and J gave up 3 bases; unmatched junction bases: 3. CDR3 bases: TGTGCCAGCAGCTCCGGACTAGCGGGAGACACCGGGGAGCTGTTTTTT. It is translated as CASSSGLAGDTGELFF.

This chain joins TRBV28 and TRBJ2-3; 8 positions match TRBD2. CDR1 and CDR2 (germline): MDHEN, SYDVKM. Trimming cost V 5 bases and J 0 bases; bases outside gene matches: 7. This CDR3 is built from 16 residues. CDR3 sequence: CASSPTGGVSTDTQYF. The CDR3 nucleotides are TGTGCCAGCAGTCCCACCGGGGGGGTTAGCACAGATACGCAGTATTTT.

The chain employs TRBV6-5 and TRBJ2-7; maybe TRBD1 (6 bases). With 7 bases removed from V and 3 bases from J, the gap between germline ends came to 10 bases. The germline gives CDR1 MNHEY, CDR2 SVGAGI. CDR3 size: 12 residues. CDR3 loop: CASTGQNYEQYV. The CDR3 nucleotides read TGTGCCAGCACCGGACAGAACTACGAGCAGTACGTC.

This chain connects TRBV19 to TRBJ2-3; D uncertain. The germline V gene has CDR1 LNHDA and CDR2 SQIVND (reference sequence). V was shortened by 4 bases and J by 5 bases, with 7 bases between the two germline ends. CDR3 size: 12 residues. This CDR3 is CASSTSRDTQYF. CDR3 DNA: TGTGCCAGTAGTACTAGTAGAGATACGCAGTATTTT.

The chain has TRBV5-4 and TRBJ1-2; D possibly corresponds to TRBD1 (6 bases). In germline, CDR1 is SGHNT, CDR2 YYREEE (reference sequence). The CDR3 totals 14 residues. Trimming left V 6 bases short and J 4 bases short, with 16 bases between. The CDR3 loop reads CASTTGGAGYGYTF. The CDR3 DNA reads as TGTGCCAGCACTACGGGGGGGGCCGGCTATGGCTACACCTTC. Together with reference TRBV5-4 and TRBJ1-2, the CDR3 gives the full variable domain: ETGVTQSPTHLIKTRGQQVTLRCSSQSGHNTVSWYQQALGQGPQFIFQYYREEENGRGNFPPRFSGLQFPNYSSELNVNALELDDSALYLCASTTGGAGYGYTFGSGTRLTVV.

The chain couples TRBV19 to TRBJ1-1; weak D call: TRBD1 (5 bases). The V gene lost 3 bases and the J gene lost 2 bases, with 7 bases spanning the gap. The CDR3 is 13 amino acids. Germline V gives CDR1 LNHDA, CDR2 SQIVND (reference sequence). CDR3 nucleotides: TGTGCCAGTAGTATTAGGGGTAACACTGAAGCTTTCTTT. Its protein is CASSIRGNTEAFF.

The gene calls are TRBV4-2 and TRBJ2-1, with 7 bases lining up with TRBD2. The trim removed 0 bases at V and 4 bases at J, leaving 6 bases unmatched. The CDR3 runs 16 residues. The V gene's germline CDR1 is LGHNA and CDR2 YNFKEQ. CDR3 in DNA: TGTGCCAGCAGCCAAGATTACCAGCGGGGTTACAATGAGCAGTTCTTC. Translating it yields CASSQDYQRGYNEQFF.

The chain couples TRBV9 to TRBJ2-1; TRBD2 aligns across 14 bases. There are 16 residues in the CDR3. Germline V gene lookup returns CDR1 SGDLS and CDR2 YYNGEE. V trimming: 3 bases; J trimming: 8 bases; junction bases outside the gene matches: 7. The CDR3 DNA follows: TGTGCCAGCAGCGATCGACTAGCGGGAGGGCCTGATGAGCAGTTCTTC. This gives the protein CASSDRLAGGPDEQFF. The whole variable domain, remainder taken from reference TRBV9 and TRBJ2-1, is DSGVTQTPKHLITATGQRVTLRCSPRSGDLSVYWYQQSLDQGLQFLIQYYNGEERAKGNILERFSAQQFPDLHSELNLSSLELGDSALYFCASSDRLAGGPDEQFFGPGTRLTVL.

The CDR3 loop reads CATQRGRVGEKLFF. DNA for the CDR3: TGTGCCACTCAGCGGGGGCGAGTCGGTGAAAAACTGTTTTTT. V usage is TRBV15 and J usage is TRBJ1-4; possibly TRBD1 for D (6 bases). Trimming left V 9 bases short and J 7 bases short, with 18 bases between. The CDR3 length is 14 residues. CDR1 and CDR2 from the germline V gene are LNHNV and YYDKDF (reference sequence).

The CDR3 coding sequence is TGTGCCAGCAGGGAGCGGGAGATCGGTACAGATACGCAGTATTTT. Its translation is CASREREIGTDTQYF. The V call is TRBV2, the J call TRBJ2-3; 8 bases are shared with TRBD2. V trimming: 6 bases; J trimming: 3 bases; junction bases outside the gene matches: 8. The CDR3 is 15 residues long. The germline gives CDR1 SNHLY, CDR2 FYNNEI.

This CDR3 reads CASSLRDRVVYGYTF. The CDR3 region has the DNA TGTGCCAGCAGTTTAAGGGACAGGGTAGTTTATGGCTACACCTTC. The chain joins TRBV28 to TRBJ1-2; 9 positions match TRBD1. V dropped 2 bases and J dropped 5; count of bases not matched to a gene: 6. The germline V gene has CDR1 MDHEN and CDR2 SYDVKM. CDR3 length: 15 residues.

The chain employs TRBV28 and TRBJ2-4, with 9 bases identical to TRBD1. V shed 6 bases, J shed 2 bases, and the junction held 11 bases outside the gene matches. The V gene's germline CDR1 is MDHEN and CDR2 SYDVKM. This CDR3 comprises 17 residues. The CDR3 region is CASRARGQGGTKNIQYF. CDR3 sequence (DNA): TGTGCCAGCAGAGCGCGGGGACAGGGAGGAACCAAAAACATTCAGTACTTC.

The gene calls are TRBV6-1 and TRBJ1-1; no clear D. Germline V gene sequence: CDR1 MNHNS, CDR2 SASEGT. V lost 4 bases, J lost 1 base, and 10 bases lay in between. This CDR3 comprises 14 residues. The CDR3 spells CASSGRTKNTEAFF. The DNA of the CDR3 is TGTGCCAGCAGTGGACGGACTAAGAACACTGAAGCTTTCTTT.